The 26 T cell receptor beta chains given below trace back to one sample, sequenced in a study of CD8 T cells in Susac syndrome. Reverse transcription of 0.5 to 1 ug RNA was performed with random hexamers. Via MiXCR, TCRdb re-called the immunoSEQ multiplex PCR reads, giving one row per CDR3 protein. Of tens of thousands of distinct CDR3 sequences detected, 90% to 95% appear once; the ten largest clones hold 0.5% to 0.6%. The specimen was CD8+ T cells from PBMCs. These receptors were collected from a human donor with multiple sclerosis.

The rearrangement links TRBV5-4 to TRBJ2-7; D unresolved. The V and J ends lost 2 bases and 5 bases respectively, with 8 bases between them. CDR3 length: 12 amino acids. CDR1 is SGHNT, CDR2 YYREEE, per germline (reference sequence). For the CDR3, the DNA is TGTGCCAGCAGCTTACTTTTTCACGAGCAGTACTTC. This sequence encodes CASSLLFHEQYF.

This clonotype appeared a single time. V usage is TRBV14 and J usage is TRBJ2-1; D uncertain. V was clipped by 0 bases and J by 8 bases, with 11 bases between them. Germline V gene data show CDR1 as SGHDN and CDR2 as FVKESK. This CDR3 has 14 amino acids. The CDR3 DNA reads TGTGCCAGCAGCCAAGATCACAGATGGGATGAGCAGTTCTTC. Amino acids: CASSQDHRWDEQFF.

The chain carries TRBV28 and TRBJ2-1; 11 bases map to TRBD2. With V trimmed by 6 bases and J by 3 bases, 1 base remained unmatched. Germline V gene lookup returns CDR1 MDHEN and CDR2 SYDVKM. The CDR3 has 14 residues. The CDR3 coding sequence is TGTGCCAGCAGGGGACTAGCGGTCTACAATGAGCAGTTCTTC. Translated: CASRGLAVYNEQFF.

This clonotype has only one observation. The V gene is TRBV5-4, the J gene TRBJ1-1; maybe TRBD1 (6 bases). Trimming pared 6 bases from V and 8 bases from J, leaving 14 bases between. Looked up from germline, CDR1 is SGHNT and CDR2 is YYREEE (reference sequence). The CDR3 is 12 amino acids. In nucleotides, the CDR3 is TGTGCCAGCAACAACAGGGAGAGGGAAGCTTTCTTT. Translating it yields CASNNREREAFF.

The chain uses TRBV7-6 and TRBJ1-1; 7 nucleotides line up with TRBD1. Losses at the gene ends were 5 bases for V and 0 bases for J; bases not matched to a gene: 9. Germline assignment: CDR1 SGHVS and CDR2 FNYEAQ. CDR3 size: 16 residues. The CDR3 sequence is CASSAGGGLLNTEAFF. The CDR3 coding sequence is TGTGCCAGCAGCGCCGGAGGGGGCCTCCTGAACACTGAAGCTTTCTTT.

V is TRBV9 and J is TRBJ2-7; no clear D. Trimming stripped 2 bases from V and 0 bases from J, with 9 bases between. The germline V gene has CDR1 SGDLS and CDR2 YYNGEE. This CDR3 has 14 residues. The CDR3 sequence is CASSVTEFSYEQYF. For the CDR3, the DNA is TGTGCCAGCAGCGTCACAGAGTTCTCCTACGAGCAGTACTTC.

The chain combines TRBV2 with TRBJ1-5; TRBD1 agrees at 7 bases. After removal of 6 bases from V and 6 bases from J, the junction contained 8 bases not matched to a gene. The germline V gene encodes CDR1 SNHLY and CDR2 FYNNEI. The CDR3 contains 14 residues. The CDR3 region has the DNA TGTGCCAGCAGGGTCAGGGGGTCCGCTCAGCCCCAGCATTTT. Its protein product is CASRVRGSAQPQHF.

The chain has TRBV13 and TRBJ2-1, with D tentatively TRBD1 (5 bases). With 1 base removed from V and 10 bases from J, the gap between germline ends came to 11 bases. The CDR3 is 13 residues long. Germline V gene sequence: CDR1 PRHDT, CDR2 FYEKMQ (reference sequence). Written as DNA, the CDR3 is TGTGCCAGCAGCTTAGTGGGTTCAGGGGAGCAGTTCTTC. As protein: CASSLVGSGEQFF.

This clonotype was detected a few times. The rearrangement joins TRBV19 to TRBJ2-2; D remains ambiguous. V lost 6 bases and J 4 bases, leaving 9 bases between the germline ends. CDR3 length: 13 residues. The germline V gene has CDR1 LNHDA and CDR2 SQIVND (reference sequence). The CDR3: CASSLLGTGELFF. For the CDR3, the DNA is TGTGCCAGTAGCCTTTTGGGCACCGGGGAGCTGTTTTTT.

V gene TRBV12-3 or TRBV12-4 combines with J gene TRBJ1-1; a possible D gene is TRBD1 (5 bases). The CDR3 consists of 13 residues. V dropped 6 bases and J dropped 8 bases, with 16 bases sitting between them. CDR3 region: CASSLRRWGEAFF. The CDR3 DNA follows: TGTGCCAGCAGCCTGAGGAGGTGGGGGGAAGCTTTCTTT.

As to this clonotype: The junction does not match germline at one end; this may be a read error. The chain recombines TRBV5-1 with TRBJ2-3; unclear D gene. CDR1 is SGHRS, CDR2 YFSETQ, per germline. The CDR3 has 15 amino acids. The CDR3 sequence is CASSLSPRSTDTQYF. The DNA for the CDR3 is TGCGCCAGCAGCTTGTCCCCTCGCAGCACGGATACGCAGTATTTT.

This chain joins TRBV2 and TRBJ2-3; 8 bases are a match to TRBD2. Germline V gives CDR1 SNHLY, CDR2 FYNNEI. J lost 6 bases, V lost 5 bases, and 13 bases had no gene match. CDR3 length: 16 residues. CDR3 coding DNA: TGTGCCAGCAGTTCGGGGAGCGGGAGACTCCAGGATACGCAGTATTTT. Encoded protein: CASSSGSGRLQDTQYF.

V gene TRBV19 combines with J gene TRBJ2-7; D may be TRBD1 (6 bases). CDR3 size: 13 residues. V was trimmed by 10 bases and J by 4 bases, leaving 17 bases between them. CDR1 is LNHDA, CDR2 SQIVND, per germline (reference sequence). DNA for the CDR3: TGTGCCACCCAAGGGGACAATTCATACGAGCAGTACTTC. It is translated as CATQGDNSYEQYF.

The J gene is TRBJ1-1, the V gene TRBV5-4; no reliable D call. The V gene lost 7 bases and the J gene lost 7 bases, with 11 bases spanning the gap. The length of the CDR3 is 11 residues. Germline V gene data show CDR1 as SGHNT and CDR2 as YYREEE (reference sequence). As DNA, the CDR3 is TGTGCCAGCCGTTGGGGTGGTGAAGCTTTCTTT. It encodes CASRWGGEAFF.

This chain links TRBV5-4 with TRBJ2-2, with 7 positions matching TRBD2. The CDR3 loop spans 16 amino acids. The V gene's germline CDR1 is SGHNT and CDR2 YYREEE (reference sequence). The V gene end was trimmed by 4 bases and the J gene end by 0 bases; junction bases not matched to a gene: 6. CDR3 amino acids: CASSIRAGPNTGELFF. In DNA form, the CDR3 reads TGTGCCAGCAGCATCCGAGCGGGACCGAACACCGGGGAGCTGTTTTTT.

The chain is built from TRBV28 and TRBJ1-2; 7 bases line up with TRBD1. The CDR3 consists of 14 residues. Losses at the gene ends were 6 bases for V and 4 bases for J; bases not matched to a gene: 8. Germline V gene lookup returns CDR1 MDHEN and CDR2 SYDVKM. The CDR3 region has the DNA TGTGCCAGCAGCCTCGGGACAGAAGGCTATGGCTACACCTTC. It encodes CASSLGTEGYGYTF.

The chain uses TRBV3-1 and TRBJ1-1, with 8 bases matching TRBD1. J was trimmed by 0 bases and V by 0 bases; bases with no gene match: 3. The CDR3 is 16 amino acids. Germline CDR1 reads LGHDT; CDR2 reads YNNKEL (reference sequence). CDR3 bases: TGTGCCAGCAGCCAAGATTGGACAGGGATGAACACTGAAGCTTTCTTT. This encodes CASSQDWTGMNTEAFF.

The chain recombines TRBV6-5 with TRBJ2-1; 11 bases align to TRBD2. Trimming cost V 6 bases and J 8 bases; bases outside gene matches: 6. Per germline, CDR1 MNHEY and CDR2 SVGAGI. The CDR3 has 14 residues. The CDR3 coding sequence is TGTGCCAGCAGGGTAGCGGGAGGGCCACATGAGCAGTTCTTC. Protein: CASRVAGGPHEQFF.

The rearrangement links TRBV3-1 to TRBJ2-1, with 11 bases matching TRBD2. The CDR3 totals 18 residues. Trimming removed 4 bases from V and 2 bases from J; junction bases left unmatched: 10. Germline lookup yields CDR1 LGHDT and CDR2 YNNKEL (reference sequence). In DNA form, the CDR3 reads TGTGCCAGCAGCCTTCAGACTAGCGGGATATCGACCTACAATGAGCAGTTCTTC. Translation: CASSLQTSGISTYNEQFF.

As DNA, the CDR3 is TGTGCCATCAGTGAAATACTAGCTCCCGAGCAGTTCTTC. It specifies CAISEILAPEQFF. V and J are TRBV10-3 and TRBJ2-1; a weak D match, TRBD2 (6 bases). In germline, CDR1 is ENHRY, CDR2 SYGVKD. The CDR3 length is 13 residues. The V gene lost 3 bases and the J gene lost 10 bases, with 13 bases spanning the gap.

The rearrangement joins TRBV9 to TRBJ2-1; 11 bases match TRBD2. The CDR3 has 15 amino acids. After removal of 4 bases from V and 7 bases from J, the junction contained 7 bases not matched to a gene. In germline, CDR1 is SGDLS, CDR2 YYNGEE. The CDR3 loop is CASSTTSGKENEQFF. CDR3 bases: TGTGCCAGCAGCACGACTAGCGGGAAGGAAAATGAGCAGTTCTTC.

By frequency in the sample, this clonotype is medium-sized. V gene TRBV5-5 combines with J gene TRBJ2-1, with D unclear. This CDR3 comprises 13 residues. Trimming took off 2 bases at V and 8 bases at J, with 11 bases between the two ends. The germline gives CDR1 SGHKS, CDR2 YYEKEE (reference sequence). CDR3 sequence: CASSLGWMDEQFF. Written as DNA, the CDR3 is TGTGCCAGCAGCTTAGGGTGGATGGATGAGCAGTTCTTC.

This clonotype has just one count. The genes are TRBV7-2 and TRBJ2-5; D ambiguous. The CDR3 runs 14 residues. The V gene's germline CDR1 is SGHTA and CDR2 FQGNSA. The V gene lost 3 bases and the J gene lost 0 bases, with 8 bases spanning the gap. In DNA, the CDR3 is TGTGCCAGCAGCTTCACTACGTACCAAGAGACCCAGTACTTC. This sequence encodes CASSFTTYQETQYF.

The chain has TRBV12-3 or TRBV12-4 and TRBJ2-3; 10 bases map to TRBD2. The CDR3 runs to 17 residues. After removal of 2 bases from V and 2 bases from J, the junction contained 7 bases not matched to a gene. CDR3 in amino acids: CASSLRASGSPTDTQYF. The CDR3 DNA sequence: TGTGCCAGCAGTTTAAGGGCTAGCGGGAGTCCCACAGATACGCAGTATTTT.

This chain connects TRBV4-1 to TRBJ2-1; 13 nucleotides agree with TRBD2. J lost 8 bases, V lost 1 base, and 2 bases had no gene match. Germline V gives CDR1 MGHRA, CDR2 YSYEKL. The CDR3 spans 15 residues. The chain's CDR3 is CASSQGTSGSYEQFF. The CDR3 nucleotides are TGCGCCAGCAGCCAAGGGACTAGCGGGAGTTATGAGCAGTTCTTC.

This clonotype has just one count. For the CDR3, the DNA is TGCAGTGCTAACCAAGAGACCCAGTACTTC. Amino acids: CSANQETQYF. This chain connects TRBV20-1 to TRBJ2-5; D unresolved. Germline CDR1 is DFQATT and CDR2 is SNEGSKA (reference sequence). With 4 bases removed from V and 0 bases from J, the gap between germline ends came to 0 bases. The CDR3 has 10 residues.